This T cell receptor (beta chain) was obtained from a study of blood T cell repertoires in COVID-19. Here immunoSEQ multiplex PCR was the method, and the copy in TCRdb shows in-frame clones only, minus some. The sample records 350,000 to 450,000 clones, 85% being singletons. The CDR3 is 16 amino acids. Looked up from germline, CDR1 is SGHKS and CDR2 is YYEKEE (reference sequence). Trimming at V came to 0 bases and at J to 7 bases, leaving 5 bases not matched to a gene. Sequencing used peripheral blood. This sequence joins TRBV5-5 and TRBJ2-2; TRBD2 matches at 11 bases. The sequence was obtained from a woman aged 18-30 years with acute or convalescent COVID-19. The CDR3 protein is CASSLGLAGGVGELFF. In DNA form, the CDR3 reads TGTGCCAGCAGCTTGGGGCTAGCGGGAGGCGTCGGGGAGCTGTTTTTT.